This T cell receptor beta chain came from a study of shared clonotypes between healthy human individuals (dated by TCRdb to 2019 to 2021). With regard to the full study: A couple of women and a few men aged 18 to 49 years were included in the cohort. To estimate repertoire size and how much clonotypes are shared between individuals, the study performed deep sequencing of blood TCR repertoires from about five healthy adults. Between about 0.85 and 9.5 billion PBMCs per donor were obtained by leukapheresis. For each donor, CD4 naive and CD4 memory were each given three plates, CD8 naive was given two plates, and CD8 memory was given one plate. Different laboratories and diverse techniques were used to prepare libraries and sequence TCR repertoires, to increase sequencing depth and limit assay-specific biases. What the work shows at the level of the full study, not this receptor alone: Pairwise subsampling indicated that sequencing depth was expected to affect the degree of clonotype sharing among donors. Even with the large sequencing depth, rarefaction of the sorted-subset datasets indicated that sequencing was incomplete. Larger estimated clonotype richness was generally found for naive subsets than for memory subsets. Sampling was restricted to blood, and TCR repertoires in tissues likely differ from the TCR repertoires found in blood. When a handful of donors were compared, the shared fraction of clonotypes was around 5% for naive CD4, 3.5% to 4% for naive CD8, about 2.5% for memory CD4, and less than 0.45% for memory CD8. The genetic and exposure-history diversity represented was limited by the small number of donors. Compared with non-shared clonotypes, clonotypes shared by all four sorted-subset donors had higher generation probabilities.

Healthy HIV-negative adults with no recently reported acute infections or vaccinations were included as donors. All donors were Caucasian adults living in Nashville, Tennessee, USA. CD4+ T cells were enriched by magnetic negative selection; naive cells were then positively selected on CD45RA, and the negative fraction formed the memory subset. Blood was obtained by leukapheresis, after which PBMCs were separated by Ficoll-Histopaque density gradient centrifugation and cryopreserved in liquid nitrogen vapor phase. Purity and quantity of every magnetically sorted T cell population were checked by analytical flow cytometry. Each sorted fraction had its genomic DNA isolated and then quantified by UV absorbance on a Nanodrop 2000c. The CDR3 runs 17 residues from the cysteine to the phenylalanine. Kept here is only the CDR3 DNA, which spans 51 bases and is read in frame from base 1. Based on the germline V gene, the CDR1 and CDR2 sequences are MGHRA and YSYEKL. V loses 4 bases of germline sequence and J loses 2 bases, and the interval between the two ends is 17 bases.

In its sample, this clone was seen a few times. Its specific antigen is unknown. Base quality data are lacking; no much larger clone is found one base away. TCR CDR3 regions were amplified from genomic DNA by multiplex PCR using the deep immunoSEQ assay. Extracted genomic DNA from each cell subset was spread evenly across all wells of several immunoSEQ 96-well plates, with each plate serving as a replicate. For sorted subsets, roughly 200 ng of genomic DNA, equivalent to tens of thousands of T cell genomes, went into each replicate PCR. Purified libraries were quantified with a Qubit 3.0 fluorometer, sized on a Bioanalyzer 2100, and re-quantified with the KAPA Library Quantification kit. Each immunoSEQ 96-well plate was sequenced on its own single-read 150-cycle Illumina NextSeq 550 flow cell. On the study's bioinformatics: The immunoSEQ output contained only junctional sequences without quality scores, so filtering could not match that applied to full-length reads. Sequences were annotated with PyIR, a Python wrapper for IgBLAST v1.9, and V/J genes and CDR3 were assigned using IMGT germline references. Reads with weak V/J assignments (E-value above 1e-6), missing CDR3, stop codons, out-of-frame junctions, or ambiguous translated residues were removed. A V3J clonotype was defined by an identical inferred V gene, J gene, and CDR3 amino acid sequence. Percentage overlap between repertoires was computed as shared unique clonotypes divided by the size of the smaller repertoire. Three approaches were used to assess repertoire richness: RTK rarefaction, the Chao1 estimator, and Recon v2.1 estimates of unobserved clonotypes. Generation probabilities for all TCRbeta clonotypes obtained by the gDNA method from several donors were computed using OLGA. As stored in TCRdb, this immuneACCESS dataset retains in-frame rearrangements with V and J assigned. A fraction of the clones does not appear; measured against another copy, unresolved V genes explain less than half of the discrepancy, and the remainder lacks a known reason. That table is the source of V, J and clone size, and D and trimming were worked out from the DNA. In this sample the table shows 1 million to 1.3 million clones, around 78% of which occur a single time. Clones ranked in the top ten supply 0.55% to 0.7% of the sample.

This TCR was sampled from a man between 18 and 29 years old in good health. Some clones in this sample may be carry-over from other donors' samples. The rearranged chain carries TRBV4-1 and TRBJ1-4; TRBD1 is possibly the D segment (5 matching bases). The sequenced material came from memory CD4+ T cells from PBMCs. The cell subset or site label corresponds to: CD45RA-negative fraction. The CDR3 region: CASSLTIVRGTNEKLFF. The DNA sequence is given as TGCGCCAGCAGCCTCACGATCGTGCGGGGGACTAATGAAAAACTGTTTTTT.